The rows below give T cell receptor beta chains drawn from one sample of a study of blood T cells in healthy people across ages. TCRdb ran MiXCR on the 5' RACE reads and lists one entry per CDR3 protein. The sample has about 780,000 distinct CDR3 sequences, approximately 65% seen once; the top ten hold about 27%. Source material: blood. These receptors were obtained from a man aged 30-40 years in good health. Each CDR3 is given with its conserved first and last residue. Fields, in order: J gene, clone size, V gene, D gene, CDR3 DNA, CDR3 protein. D genes are given only for firm matches. Size is omitted from some rows. Given values are once, few, many or a class for expanded clones.

>TRBJ1-5|-|TRBV21-1|-
TGTGCCAGCAGCCCCCGACAGTACAATCAGCCCCAGCATTTT
CASSPRQYNQPQHF
>TRBJ2-4|-|TRBV27|-
TGTGCCAGCAGTTCCCAGGGGCCCGAGAACATTCAGTACTTC
CASSSQGPENIQYF
>TRBJ2-1|-|TRBV7-9|-
TGTGCCAGCAGCGACCAACCCGAGCAGTTCTTC
CASSDQPEQFF
>TRBJ2-5|-|TRBV13|-
TGTGCCAGCAGCCCCCTCCGGGGGTTGAGGAATGAGCAGTACTTC
CASSPLRGLRNEQYF
>TRBJ1-4|few|TRBV7-9|-
TGTGCCAGCAGCCCCCGGGACGGCCGTGAAAAACTGTTTTTT
CASSPRDGREKLFF
>TRBJ2-3|-|TRBV5-1|-
TGCGCCAGCAGCCCGTCACCGAAGGGGGGGGCAACAGATACGCAGTATTTT
CASSPSPKGGATDTQYF
>TRBJ2-3|once|TRBV12-5|-
TGTGCTAGTGGTCTGGGGACGCGGACAGATACGCAGTATTTT
CASGLGTRTDTQYF
>TRBJ2-3|many|TRBV2|-
TGTGCCAGCAGTGATGGGACCGGGGATACGCAGTATTTT
CASSDGTGDTQYF
>TRBJ2-6|-|TRBV5-1|-
TGCGCCAGCAGCTTGGGACAGTTGTATGGTGGGGCCAACGTCCTGACTTTC
CASSLGQLYGGANVLTF
>TRBJ2-7|-|TRBV27|-
TGTGCCAGCAGTCAGGGAGGACGAAGCGAGCAGTACTTC
CASSQGGRSEQYF
>TRBJ1-2|-|TRBV12-3/TRBV12-4|-
TGTGCCAGCAGTCCAAGGCGGCAGGGCTACACCTTC
CASSPRRQGYTF
>TRBJ1-2|-|TRBV20-1|-
TGCAGTGCTAGAGACGGGGTTTCGATCTATGGCTACACCTTC
CSARDGVSIYGYTF
>TRBJ1-3|-|TRBV7-6|-
TGTGCCAGCAGCTTAGGGTCCCTCTCTGGAAACACCATATATTTT
CASSLGSLSGNTIYF
>TRBJ1-5|-|TRBV4-1|TRBD1
TGCGCCAGCAGCCAAGATCCCAGGGGGCTCGGTCTAGATCAGCCCCAGCATTTT
CASSQDPRGLGLDQPQHF
>TRBJ1-3|-|TRBV20-1|-
TGCAGTGCCACCCCCGGGGGGAGTAGGAACACCATATATTTT
CSATPGGSRNTIYF
>TRBJ2-1|-|TRBV5-1|-
TGCGCCAGCAGCTTGGGGCCAGAGGGACCCCCTTACAATGAGCAGTTCTTC
CASSLGPEGPPYNEQFF
>TRBJ1-5|few|TRBV6-6|-
TGTGCCAGCACCACGGACGGTAGCAATCAGCCCCAGCATTTT
CASTTDGSNQPQHF
>TRBJ2-7|-|TRBV6-2/TRBV6-3|-
TGTGCCAGCACCTACCCCGTACCCTCTGGGCTTCGGGAATCTCACGAGCAGTACTTC
CASTYPVPSGLRESHEQYF
>TRBJ1-2|few|TRBV20-1|TRBD1
TGCAGTGCTAGACAGGGGGGGGGCTATGGCTACACCTTC
CSARQGGGYGYTF
>TRBJ1-1|-|TRBV12-3/TRBV12-4|-
TGTGCCAGCAGTTTTCAATGGACTGAAGCTTTCTTT
CASSFQWTEAFF
>TRBJ2-7|-|TRBV30|-
TGTGCCTGGGGAACCTACGAGCAGTACTTC
CAWGTYEQYF
>TRBJ1-5|-|TRBV5-1|-
TGCGCCAGCAGCTTGGGAGACAATAGCAATCAGCCCCAGCATTTT
CASSLGDNSNQPQHF
>TRBJ2-2|-|TRBV7-3|-
TGTGCCAGCAGCGCCTCGATTGGGGGAAACACCGGGGAGCTGTTTTTT
CASSASIGGNTGELFF
>TRBJ2-5|-|TRBV6-2/TRBV6-3|-
TGTGCCAGCAATCTAGGTATAGGCAATGAGCAGTACTTC
CASNLGIGNEQYF
>TRBJ2-1|-|TRBV7-2|-
TGTGCCAGCAGCCCCGTAGCGGTCTACAATGAGCAGTTCTTC
CASSPVAVYNEQFF
>TRBJ2-2|-|TRBV15|-
TGTGCCACCAGCAGAGATTTGAAGACCGGGGAGCTGTTTTTT
CATSRDLKTGELFF
>TRBJ2-7|once|TRBV15|-
TGTGCCGCCAGCAGAGCCTGGACCCCCTACGAGCAGTACTTC
CAASRAWTPYEQYF
>TRBJ1-2|-|TRBV29-1|-
TGCAGCGTTGGAGGACAGTATGGCTACACCTTC
CSVGGQYGYTF
>TRBJ2-5|-|TRBV29-1|-
TGCAGCGTTGCTCCGCGGGGGCGGGAGACCCAGTACTTC
CSVAPRGRETQYF
>TRBJ1-2|-|TRBV4-3|-
TGCGCCAGCAGCCAAGATTCGGAAAATAACTATGGCTACACCTTC
CASSQDSENNYGYTF
>TRBJ2-7|-|TRBV15|TRBD1
TGTGCCACCAGCAGTGACAGGGTCTTCGTCCAGTACTTC
CATSSDRVFVQYF
>TRBJ2-3|-|TRBV27|-
TGTGCCAGCAGTTTTGGGCGGGGCACAGATACGCAGTATTTT
CASSFGRGTDTQYF
>TRBJ1-1|-|TRBV20-1|TRBD1
TGCAGTGCTAGACGGGACAGGGCCCCGGGGAACACTGAAGCTTTCTTT
CSARRDRAPGNTEAFF
>TRBJ2-5|-|TRBV27|-
TGTGCCAGCAGTTTATCGGCGGGCGGTGGGTGGGAGACCCAGTACTTC
CASSLSAGGGWETQYF
>TRBJ2-5|few|TRBV7-2|-
TGTGCCAGCAGCAAGGATGGCTTCCAAGAGACCCAGTACTTC
CASSKDGFQETQYF
>TRBJ1-5|few|TRBV12-3/TRBV12-4|TRBD1
TGTGCCAGCAGTTCCCGGACAGGGGGCGCGAGGTCGGGCAATCAGCCCCAGCATTTT
CASSSRTGGARSGNQPQHF
>TRBJ1-2|few|TRBV6-2/TRBV6-3|-
TGTGCCAGCTCCCCTGGGCGGGACGGAACTCATGGCTGCACCTTC
CASSPGRDGTHGCTF
>TRBJ2-1|-|TRBV28|-
TGTGCCAGCAGTTCGGACTTAACGAATAGGGATGAGCAGTTCTTC
CASSSDLTNRDEQFF
>TRBJ2-7|-|TRBV5-1|-
TGCGCCAGCAGCTTGGCCGGGGCCGCTACCTACGAGCAGTACTTC
CASSLAGAATYEQYF
>TRBJ2-6|-|TRBV10-2|TRBD2
TGCGCCAGCAGTGGCCAGGAGGGACTAGGGTCTGGGACCAACGTCCTGACTTTC
CASSGQEGLGSGTNVLTF
>TRBJ2-1|few|TRBV6-5|TRBD1
TGTGCCAGCAGTTTCGGACAGGCCAACTACAATGAGCAGTTCTTC
CASSFGQANYNEQFF
>TRBJ2-5|-|TRBV5-5|-
TGTGCCAGCAGCTTGGTGGTGGGGCCCCAGGCCCAGTACTTC
CASSLVVGPQAQYF
>TRBJ2-7|few|TRBV13|-
TGTGCCAGCAGCCCGAACTCGGGACGGGAGCAGTACTTC
CASSPNSGREQYF
>TRBJ2-5|-|TRBV4-3|-
TGCGCCAGCAGCCACTCCACAGGGAGGAAAGAGACCCAGTACTTC
CASSHSTGRKETQYF
>TRBJ2-5|-|TRBV9|-
TGTGTCAGCAACCCGAGAGATTTCCAAGAGACCCAGTACTTC
CVSNPRDFQETQYF
>TRBJ1-1|-|TRBV6-6|-
TGTGCCAGCAGTTACGGAAGGGCCCCCCTGAACACTGAAGCTTTCTTT
CASSYGRAPLNTEAFF
>TRBJ1-6|-|TRBV7-2|-
TGTGCCAGCAGCAGAGACGGGGCTCCTGCACCCCTCCACTTT
CASSRDGAPAPLHF
>TRBJ2-1|-|TRBV9|TRBD2
TGTGCCAGCAGCGTACCATATAGCGGGAGCCCCAATGAGCAGTTCTTC
CASSVPYSGSPNEQFF
>TRBJ2-5|-|TRBV7-6|-
TGTGCCAGCAGCTTAGGGGGGAACTTACAAGAGACCCAGTACTTC
CASSLGGNLQETQYF
>TRBJ2-7|few|TRBV20-1|TRBD2
TGCAGTGCTAGAATAGGGACTACCCCCGAGCAGTACTTC
CSARIGTTPEQYF
>TRBJ1-2|-|TRBV2|TRBD1
TGTGCCAGCAGAGCCGACAGGGAGTCCTACTATGGCTACACCTTC
CASRADRESYYGYTF
>TRBJ2-7|-|TRBV9|-
TGTGCCAGCAGCGACCGGACAGAGCCTCCCTACGAGCAGTACTTC
CASSDRTEPPYEQYF
>TRBJ2-7|-|TRBV12-3/TRBV12-4|TRBD2
TGTGCCAGCAGTCCACCACTAGCGGGCGCCTCCTACGAGCAGTACTTC
CASSPPLAGASYEQYF
>TRBJ2-5|many|TRBV4-3|-
TGCGCCAGCAGCCAAGAAGTTAGGGAGACCCAGTACTTC
CASSQEVRETQYF
>TRBJ1-1|few|TRBV10-3|-
TGTGCCATCAGTGAGTCCCAAGGGGGGGTGACTGAAGCTTTCTTT
CAISESQGGVTEAFF
>TRBJ2-1|-|TRBV20-1|TRBD2
TGCAGTGCGCACCAGGTCGGGCTTCGGTCGGGGGGGGCCATTGAGCAGTTCTTC
CSAHQVGLRSGGAIEQFF
>TRBJ2-3|-|TRBV6-1|TRBD2
TGTGCCAGCAGTGCTCCGACTAGCGGGGCTAGCACAGATACGCAGTATTTT
CASSAPTSGASTDTQYF
>TRBJ2-5|-|TRBV27|-
TGTGCCAGCAGTTCCCTGGACCACCAAGAGACCCAGTACTTC
CASSSLDHQETQYF
>TRBJ2-1|-|TRBV10-3|TRBD2
TGTGCCACCAGTACGGCTAGCGGGCTAAATAATGAGCAGTTCTTC
CATSTASGLNNEQFF